Following are 21 T cell receptor beta chains from one sample sequenced in a study of T cells after posttransplantation cyclophosphamide. Repertoires were generated with immunoSEQ multiplex PCR, while TCRdb's copy carries only in-frame clones and drops some. This table has more than 3,000 clones, 95% to 96% appearing once. The sample was naive CD8+ T cells sorted from PBMCs. These receptors were taken from a woman aged 45-60 years in good health and a related stem cell transplant donor.

The V call is TRBV9, the J call TRBJ2-3; TRBD2 matches at 15 bases. V trimming: 3 bases; J trimming: 7 bases; junction bases outside the gene matches: 6. Germline assignment: CDR1 SGDLS and CDR2 YYNGEE. The CDR3 spans 16 residues. CDR3 coding DNA: TGTGCCAGCAGCGCTTGGACTAGCGGGAGGGGGAATACGCAGTATTTT. Protein product: CASSAWTSGRGNTQYF.

This chain joins TRBV27 and TRBJ2-5, with TRBD2 matching 7 bases. The CDR3 extends over 14 amino acids. Germline trimming cut 8 bases from V and 2 bases from J; bases unmatched to any gene: 8. Germline V gives CDR1 MNHEY, CDR2 SMNVEV (reference sequence). CDR3 sequence (DNA): TGTGCCAGCGCGCGGGAGTCGCCTCAAGAGACCCAGTACTTC. This sequence encodes CASARESPQETQYF.

The CDR3 DNA reads TGTGCCAGCAGCCCCACGGGAGCCCGAGAATTCTATGGCTACACCTTC. It yields the protein CASSPTGAREFYGYTF. The V gene is TRBV7-3, the J gene TRBJ1-2; D call uncertain. Trimming shortened V by 5 bases and J by 4 bases, and 20 bases separated the two germline ends. Germline lookup yields CDR1 SGHTA and CDR2 FQGTGA. The CDR3 runs to 16 residues.

The chain employs TRBV7-8 and TRBJ2-3; 9 bases fit TRBD2. Germline values: CDR1 SGHVS, CDR2 FQNEAQ. Trimming removed 1 base from V and 4 bases from J; junction bases left unmatched: 6. CDR3 size: 16 residues. The DNA of the CDR3 is TGTGCCAGCAGCTTAGTGGCGGGAGGGCCATCAGATACGCAGTATTTT. Its protein is CASSLVAGGPSDTQYF.

This chain uses TRBV7-9 with TRBJ1-1; TRBD1 matches at 7 bases. Germline assignment: CDR1 SEHNR and CDR2 FQNEAQ (reference sequence). There are 15 residues in the CDR3. With 4 bases clipped from V and 4 bases from J, the junction kept 9 bases outside the gene matches. The CDR3 reads CASSSGTEGTTEAFF. Here the CDR3 DNA reads TGTGCCAGCAGCTCCGGGACAGAAGGAACCACTGAAGCTTTCTTT.

The chain is built from TRBV27 and TRBJ1-1; 9 nucleotides align to TRBD1. With V trimmed by 5 bases and J by 4 bases, 8 bases remained unmatched. The CDR3 is 15 residues long. The V gene's germline CDR1 is MNHEY and CDR2 SMNVEV (reference sequence). CDR3 region: CASSPPGQGGTEAFF. DNA for the CDR3: TGTGCCAGCAGTCCGCCGGGACAGGGCGGCACTGAAGCTTTCTTT.

This clone showed up just once. The rearrangement joins TRBV11-2 to TRBJ2-7, with 7 bases that match TRBD1. The CDR3 consists of 13 residues. V was clipped by 6 bases and J by 1 base; unmatched bases: 3. Germline V gene data show CDR1 as SGHAT and CDR2 as FQNNGV. The chain's CDR3 is CASSRGQSYEQYF. The DNA of the CDR3 is TGTGCCAGCAGTCGGGGACAGTCCTACGAGCAGTACTTC.

This chain links TRBV7-8 with TRBJ1-5; a weak D match, TRBD1 (5 bases). V was shortened by 1 base and J by 0 bases, with 13 bases between the two germline ends. Looked up from germline, CDR1 is SGHVS and CDR2 is FQNEAQ. The CDR3 extends over 17 amino acids. CDR3 loop: CASSLDGTPNSNQPQHF. Written as DNA, the CDR3 is TGTGCCAGCAGCTTAGATGGGACTCCTAATAGCAATCAGCCCCAGCATTTT.

This clone occurred once. The CDR3 bases are TGTGCCAGCAGCTTACGGTGGAGTAGGGGCTACGAGCAGTACTTC. Its protein product is CASSLRWSRGYEQYF. This rearrangement joins TRBV7-2 to TRBJ2-7; D might be TRBD1 (5 bases). The ends were cut back, 2 bases at V and 3 bases at J, with 14 bases in the middle. Germline-derived CDR1 and CDR2 are SGHTA and FQGNSA. CDR3 length: 15 residues.

CDR3 region: CASSAGGGYPNEKLFF. The CDR3 coding sequence is TGTGCCAGCAGTGCAGGGGGCGGGTATCCTAATGAAAAACTGTTTTTT. The V call is TRBV27, the J call TRBJ1-4; 8 bases agree with TRBD1. This CDR3 has 16 amino acids. Trimming removed 5 bases from V and 3 bases from J; junction bases left unmatched: 8. The V gene's germline CDR1 is MNHEY and CDR2 SMNVEV (reference sequence).

The chain joins TRBV2 to TRBJ2-3, with 10 bases lining up with TRBD2. Germline V gene lookup returns CDR1 SNHLY and CDR2 FYNNEI. V lost 7 bases to trimming and J lost 4 bases; unmatched junction nucleotides: 2. CDR3 size: 13 residues. The CDR3 coding sequence is TGTGCCAGCATGAGCGGGAGGGCAGATACGCAGTATTTT. This codes for CASMSGRADTQYF.

The chain carries TRBV19 and TRBJ2-3; D unresolved. Deletions cut 6 bases from V and 2 bases from J, with 9 bases between. Germline CDR1 is LNHDA and CDR2 is SQIVND (reference sequence). The CDR3 has 13 amino acids. The CDR3, as DNA: TGTGCCAGTAGCAACTCTTACACAGATACGCAGTATTTT. Translation: CASSNSYTDTQYF.

DNA of the CDR3: TGTGCCAGCACGGGACAGGGGGAAATTAACACTGAAGCTTTCTTT. This translates into CASTGQGEINTEAFF. The V call is TRBV6-1, the J call TRBJ1-1; TRBD1 agrees at 11 bases. The CDR3 totals 15 residues. Trimming took 7 bases from V and 2 from J; bases not matched to a gene: 6. The V gene's germline CDR1 is MNHNS and CDR2 SASEGT.

V usage is TRBV7-6 and J usage is TRBJ1-1, with 8 bases identical to TRBD1. V was clipped by 2 bases and J by 0 bases; unmatched bases: 8. Germline CDR1 SGHVS, CDR2 FNYEAQ. The CDR3 is 17 amino acids. This CDR3 is CASSLPTGGVMNTEAFF. CDR3 nucleotide sequence: TGTGCCAGCAGCTTACCCACAGGGGGGGTCATGAACACTGAAGCTTTCTTT.

V is TRBV11-2 and J is TRBJ1-4; D may be TRBD1 (6 bases). CDR1 and CDR2 from the germline V gene are SGHAT and FQNNGV. Trimming pared 6 bases from V and 15 bases from J, leaving 17 bases between. CDR3 length: 12 residues. CDR3 DNA: TGTGCCAGCAGGGGGGAGGAGGGGGGGGTGTTTTTT. The encoded protein is CASRGEEGGVFF.

J is TRBJ2-5 and V is TRBV16; 10 nucleotides agree with TRBD2. The J call may be faulty, since TRBJ2-7 better matches the DNA end. Germline CDR1 and CDR2: KGHSY and FQNENV. This CDR3 has 15 residues. In DNA, the CDR3 is TGTGCCAGCAGCCAATTCCCTAGCGGGAGTTACGAGCAGTACTTC. Its translation: CASSQFPSGSYEQYF.

The V call is TRBV9, the J call TRBJ2-7; D possibly corresponds to TRBD1 (5 bases). There are 13 residues in the CDR3. Trimming shortened V by 3 bases and J by 6 bases, and 13 bases separated the two germline ends. Germline V gene data show CDR1 as SGDLS and CDR2 as YYNGEE. The CDR3 loop reads CASSDRQPGEQYF. Here the CDR3 DNA reads TGTGCCAGCAGCGACCGACAGCCGGGCGAGCAGTACTTC.

V gene TRBV19 combines with J gene TRBJ2-3, with 16 bases lining up with TRBD2. Per germline, CDR1 LNHDA and CDR2 SQIVND (reference sequence). V dropped 4 bases and J dropped 0; count of bases not matched to a gene: 4. The CDR3 has 18 residues. CDR3 in amino acids: CASSTGLAGGPSTDTQYF. CDR3 sequence (DNA): TGTGCCAGTAGTACGGGACTAGCGGGAGGGCCAAGCACAGATACGCAGTATTTT.

The chain is built from TRBV13 and TRBJ2-1, with 12 bases matching TRBD2. CDR3 length: 17 residues. The V gene's germline CDR1 is PRHDT and CDR2 FYEKMQ (reference sequence). Germline trimming cut 4 bases from V and 1 base from J; bases unmatched to any gene: 5. The CDR3 here is CASSSGTSGWSYNEQFF. The CDR3 DNA reads TGTGCCAGCAGCTCCGGGACTAGCGGGTGGTCCTACAATGAGCAGTTCTTC.

The rearrangement joins TRBV4-1 to TRBJ2-2, with D possibly being TRBD2 (5 bases). Germline loops: CDR1 MGHRA, CDR2 YSYEKL. With 4 bases removed from V and 4 bases from J, the gap between germline ends came to 10 bases. The CDR3 runs to 14 residues. The CDR3 loop is CASSLSRVTGELFF. The CDR3 DNA is TGCGCCAGCAGCCTCTCGAGGGTCACCGGGGAGCTGTTTTTT.

The chain employs TRBV18 and TRBJ2-7; TRBD1 matches at 8 bases. This CDR3 is built from 16 residues. V was pared by 3 bases and J by 0 bases, with 7 bases of the junction left unmatched. The germline V gene has CDR1 KGHSH and CDR2 LQKENI. The CDR3 DNA reads TGTGCCAGCTCACCCAACTCCGGGACAGGCTCCTACGAGCAGTACTTC. Protein: CASSPNSGTGSYEQYF.